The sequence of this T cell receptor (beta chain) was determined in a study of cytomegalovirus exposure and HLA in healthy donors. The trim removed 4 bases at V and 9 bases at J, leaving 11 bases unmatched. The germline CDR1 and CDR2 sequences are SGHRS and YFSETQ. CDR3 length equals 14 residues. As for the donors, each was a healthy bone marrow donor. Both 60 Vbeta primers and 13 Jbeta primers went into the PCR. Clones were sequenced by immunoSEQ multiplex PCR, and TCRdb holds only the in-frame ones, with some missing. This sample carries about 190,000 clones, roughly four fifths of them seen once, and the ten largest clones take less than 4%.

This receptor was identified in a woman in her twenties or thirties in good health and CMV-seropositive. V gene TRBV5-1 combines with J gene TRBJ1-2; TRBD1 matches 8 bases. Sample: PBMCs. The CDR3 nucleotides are TGCGCCAGCAGCCTTGGCGGGCAGGGGGCGAGCTACACCTTC. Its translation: CASSLGGQGASYTF.